A selection of T cell receptor beta chains follows, all from one sample in a study of T-cell reconstitution after alpha-beta-depleted transplantation in children. TCRdb independently ran MiXCR on the PCR reads; one entry per CDR3 protein. The table has 500,000 to 750,000 distinct CDR3 sequences, 27% seen once; the top ten hold around 36%. The material was PBMCs, obtained before TCRalphabeta/CD19-depleted stem cell transplant. Every receptor here comes from a boy under three years old with Wiskott-Aldrich syndrome, due to receive a stem cell transplant. The CDR3 runs from the conserved cysteine through the conserved F or W. D genes are given only for firm matches. Clone size is given for some rows only: seen once, a few or many times, or a class if the clone is expanded.

length	size	D	V	J	DNA	CDR3
14	few	TRBD1	TRBV5-1	TRBJ1-1	TGCGCCAGCAGCTTGGAGGGGACAGACACTGAAGCTTTCTTT	CASSLEGTDTEAFF
15	.	TRBD2	TRBV5-6	TRBJ2-1	TGTGCCAGCAGCTTGGACAGCGGGAGAACGGGTGAGCAGTTCTTC	CASSLDSGRTGEQFF
19	few	.	TRBV7-2	TRBJ2-7	TGTGCCAGCAGCTTAGCGCGGGGAGGAAGGTCCATCTATTCCGTCGAGCAGTACTTC	CASSLARGGRSIYSVEQYF
16	.	.	TRBV4-1	TRBJ2-1	TGCGCCAGCAGCCAGTTGGCACCCGGGACGTCCAATGAGCAGTTCTTC	CASSQLAPGTSNEQFF
18	few	TRBD2	TRBV24-1	TRBJ2-1	TGTGCCACCAGTGAGGGACTAGCGGGAGGGCCGGATTACAATGAGCAGTTCTTC	CATSEGLAGGPDYNEQFF
15	few	TRBD1	TRBV5-1	TRBJ1-3	TGCGCCAGCAGCTTGACAGGGGGTTTTGGAAACACCATATATTTT	CASSLTGGFGNTIYF
16	few	TRBD2	TRBV4-2	TRBJ2-1	TGTGCCAGCAGCCAGGAGGTAGCGGGTCACTACAATGAGCAGTTCTTC	CASSQEVAGHYNEQFF
14	few	TRBD1	TRBV27	TRBJ2-7	TGTGCCAGCAGTTTGCAGGGGGCCCCATACGAGCAGTACTTC	CASSLQGAPYEQYF
15	few	TRBD1	TRBV12-3/TRBV12-4	TRBJ1-2	TGTGCCAGCAGTTTTAGTACAGGGGGCCTCTATGGCTACACCTTC	CASSFSTGGLYGYTF
16	few	TRBD1	TRBV9	TRBJ2-3	TGTGCCAGCAGCGAAACAGGGGGCGCATACACAGATACGCAGTATTTT	CASSETGGAYTDTQYF
12	few	.	TRBV28	TRBJ2-1	TGTGCCAGCAGGGGAGACATTGCTGAGCAGTTCTTC	CASRGDIAEQFF
15	.	TRBD2	TRBV27	TRBJ2-5	TGTGCCAGCAGTCGCCTAAGGGTGGGAGGGGAGACCCAGTACTTC	CASSRLRVGGETQYF
17	.	TRBD1	TRBV20-1	TRBJ1-5	TGCAGTGCTAGGGGACAGGGGGACGCCTATAGCAATCAGCCCCAGCATTTT	CSARGQGDAYSNQPQHF
15	few	TRBD2	TRBV6-5	TRBJ2-7	TGTGCCAGCAGTTACTTAGGACCCCGGGAGGCCGAGCAGTACTTC	CASSYLGPREAEQYF
14	.	TRBD1	TRBV5-1	TRBJ2-5	TGCGCCAGCAGCCGGGGACAGGGGAAAGAGACCCAGTACTTC	CASSRGQGKETQYF
16	.	TRBD2	TRBV25-1	TRBJ2-4	TGTGCCAGCAGTGGGGGGGCTAGCGGGGGAGTGGACATTCAGTACTTC	CASSGGASGGVDIQYF
12	.	.	TRBV20-1	TRBJ1-1	TGCAGTGCTTCTTCTGGGCAGGATGAAGCTTTCTTT	CSASSGQDEAFF
15	few	TRBD1	TRBV7-9	TRBJ1-4	TGTGCCAGCAGCCCGTCAGGGGGGGAGTATGAAAAACTGTTTTTT	CASSPSGGEYEKLFF
15	.	TRBD2	TRBV5-5	TRBJ2-1	TGTGCCAGCAGCTTGGGACTAGCTAGCCCGGGGGAGCAGTTCTTC	CASSLGLASPGEQFF
15	.	.	TRBV10-3	TRBJ2-1	TGTGCCATCAGTAGACGGACCTCCAACTACAATGAGCAGTTCTTC	CAISRRTSNYNEQFF
15	.	.	TRBV5-1	TRBJ2-1	TGCGCCAGCAGCTTGATGATGTCCGCGGACAATGAGCAGTTCTTC	CASSLMMSADNEQFF
15	.	TRBD1	TRBV7-9	TRBJ2-5	TGTGCCAGCAGCGATTCCGGGACAGGGGGAGAGACCCAGTACTTC	CASSDSGTGGETQYF
13	.	.	TRBV20-1	TRBJ2-7	TGCAGTGCTTCGAAAGGGGGGGTCTACGAGCAGTACTTC	CSASKGGVYEQYF
15	.	.	TRBV20-1	TRBJ2-6	TGCAGTGCTAGGGCAGGGGCCTCTGGGGCCAACGTCCTGACTTTC	CSARAGASGANVLTF
14	.	TRBD1	TRBV10-3	TRBJ1-4	TGTGCCATCAGGGGGACAGGACCTAATGAAAAACTGTTTTTT	CAIRGTGPNEKLFF
16	.	TRBD2	TRBV10-3	TRBJ2-2	TGTGCCATCAGTGAGGTACTAGCGGCCAACACCGGGGAGCTGTTTTTT	CAISEVLAANTGELFF
13	few	.	TRBV28	TRBJ2-5	TGTGCCAGCAGTCACAACTATCAAGAGACCCAGTACTTC	CASSHNYQETQYF
14	few	TRBD1	TRBV27	TRBJ1-2	TGTGCCAGCAGACAAACAGGGGGCGACTATGGCTACACCTTC	CASRQTGGDYGYTF
14	.	TRBD2	TRBV12-3/TRBV12-4	TRBJ2-7	TGTGCCAGCAGCTCGGGACTAGCGGGAGGACCCGGGTACTTC	CASSSGLAGGPGYF
12	.	.	TRBV28	TRBJ2-4	TGTGCCAGCAGCTCAATCACCAAAGGGGCGTACTTC	CASSSITKGAYF
15	few	TRBD2	TRBV12-3/TRBV12-4	TRBJ2-3	TGTGCCAGCAGCCTTAGCGGGAGGGCCGATGATACGCAGTATTTT	CASSLSGRADDTQYF
11	.	.	TRBV27	TRBJ2-2	TGTGCCAGCAAGGGAACCGGGGAGCTGTTTTTT	CASKGTGELFF
15	.	TRBD1	TRBV5-1	TRBJ1-4	TGCGCCAGCAGCTTGTGGGGGACAGATAATGAAAAACTGTTTTTT	CASSLWGTDNEKLFF
11	few	.	TRBV12-3/TRBV12-4	TRBJ2-1	TGTGCCAGCAGTTTACTCTATGAGCAGTTCTTC	CASSLLYEQFF
16	few	TRBD2	TRBV7-9	TRBJ2-3	TGTGCCAGCAGCCCCGGAGAACTAGCGGAGATAGATACGCAGTATTTT	CASSPGELAEIDTQYF
13	few	.	TRBV12-3/TRBV12-4	TRBJ1-6	TGTGCCAGCAGTTTCTCCGAGGGTTCACCCCTCCACTTT	CASSFSEGSPLHF
15	.	.	TRBV7-2	TRBJ2-1	TGTGCCAGCAGCTTAGATCCCGGACGGTACAATGAGCAGTTCTTC	CASSLDPGRYNEQFF
15	few	.	TRBV10-2	TRBJ1-1	TGCGCCAGCAGTGAGCGCGGGAGAGGGGGCACTGAAGCTTTCTTT	CASSERGRGGTEAFF
14	.	TRBD1	TRBV20-1	TRBJ1-1	TGCAGTGCTAGCCGCACAGGGGGCGGGACTGAAGCTTTCTTT	CSASRTGGGTEAFF
17	few	.	TRBV5-1	TRBJ2-7	TGCGCCAGCAGCTTGGCCTTAAGGACAAGAGGGGACTACGAGCAGTACTTC	CASSLALRTRGDYEQYF
14	.	.	TRBV18	TRBJ1-5	TGTGCCAGCTCACACCGGGACCTGGCTCAGCCCCAGCATTTT	CASSHRDLAQPQHF
12	few	TRBD2	TRBV20-1	TRBJ2-7	TGCAGTGCGGTGGGACTAGGGTACGAGCAGTACTTC	CSAVGLGYEQYF
14	.	.	TRBV5-1	TRBJ2-1	TGCGCCAGCATATCGGACATTTTCTCGGATGAGCAGTTCTTC	CASISDIFSDEQFF
13	few	TRBD1	TRBV20-1	TRBJ1-2	TGCAGTGCTAGAGAGACAGGGTGGAGCGGCTACACCTTC	CSARETGWSGYTF
18	.	TRBD2	TRBV10-2	TRBJ2-1	TGCGCCAGCAGCCCCCCGGGCCCTGGACTAGCGGGAAGGAATGAGCAGTTCTTC	CASSPPGPGLAGRNEQFF
14	few	TRBD2	TRBV7-3	TRBJ2-7	TGTGCCAGCAGCCCCGCGGGACTAAACGACGAGCAGTACTTC	CASSPAGLNDEQYF